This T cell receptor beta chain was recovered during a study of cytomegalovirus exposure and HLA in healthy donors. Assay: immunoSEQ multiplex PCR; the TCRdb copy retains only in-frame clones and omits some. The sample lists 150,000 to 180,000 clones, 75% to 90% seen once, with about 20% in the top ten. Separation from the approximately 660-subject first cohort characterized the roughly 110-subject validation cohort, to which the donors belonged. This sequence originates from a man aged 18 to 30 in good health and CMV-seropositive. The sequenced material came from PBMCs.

CDR3 bases: TGTGCCAGCAGCCAAGATTTAGGGGTCCAGGGAACTAATGAAAAACTGTTTTTT. Its translation is CASSQDLGVQGTNEKLFF. The V and J genes are TRBV4-2 and TRBJ1-4, with D perhaps matching TRBD1 (5 bases). The germline CDR1 and CDR2 sequences are LGHNA and YNFKEQ. This CDR3 contains 18 residues. Trimming shortened V by 0 bases and J by 1 base, and 15 bases separated the two germline ends.